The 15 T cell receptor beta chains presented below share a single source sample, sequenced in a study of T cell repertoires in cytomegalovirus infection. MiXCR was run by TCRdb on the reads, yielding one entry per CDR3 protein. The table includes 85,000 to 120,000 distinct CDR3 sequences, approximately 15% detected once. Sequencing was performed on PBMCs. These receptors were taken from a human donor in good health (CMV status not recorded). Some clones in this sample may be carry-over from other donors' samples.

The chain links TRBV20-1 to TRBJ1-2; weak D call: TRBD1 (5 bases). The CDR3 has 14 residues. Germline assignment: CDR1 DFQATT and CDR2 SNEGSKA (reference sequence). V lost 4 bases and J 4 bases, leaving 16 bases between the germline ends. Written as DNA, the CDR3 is TGCAGTGCTATTGGGGCCCTCCCGGGCTATGGCTACACCTTC. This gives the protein CSAIGALPGYGYTF.

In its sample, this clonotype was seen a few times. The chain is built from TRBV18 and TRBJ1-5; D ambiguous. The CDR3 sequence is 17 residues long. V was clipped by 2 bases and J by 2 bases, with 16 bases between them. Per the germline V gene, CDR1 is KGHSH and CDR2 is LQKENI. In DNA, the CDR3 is TGTGCCAGCTCACCAACCTGGACGCTTGGAGGCAATCAGCCCCAGCATTTT. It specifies CASSPTWTLGGNQPQHF.

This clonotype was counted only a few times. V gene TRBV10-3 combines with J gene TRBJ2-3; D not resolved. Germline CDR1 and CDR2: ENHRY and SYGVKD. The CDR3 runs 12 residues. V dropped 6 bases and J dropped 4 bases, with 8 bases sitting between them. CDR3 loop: CAISWGADTQYF. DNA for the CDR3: TGTGCCATCAGCTGGGGTGCAGATACGCAGTATTTT.

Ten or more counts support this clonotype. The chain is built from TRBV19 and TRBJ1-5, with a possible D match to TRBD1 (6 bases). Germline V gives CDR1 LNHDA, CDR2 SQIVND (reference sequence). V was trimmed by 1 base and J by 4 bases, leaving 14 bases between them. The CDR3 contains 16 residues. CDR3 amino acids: CASSIVYRVGNQPQHF. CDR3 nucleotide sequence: TGTGCCAGTAGTATAGTCTACAGGGTAGGGAATCAGCCCCAGCATTTT.

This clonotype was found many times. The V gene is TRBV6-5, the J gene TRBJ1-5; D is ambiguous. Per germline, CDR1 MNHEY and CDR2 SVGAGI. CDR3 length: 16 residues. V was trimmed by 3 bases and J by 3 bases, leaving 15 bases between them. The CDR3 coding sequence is TGTGCCAGCAGTTATCTTACGCCACCGAACAATCAGCCCCAGCATTTT. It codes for CASSYLTPPNNQPQHF.

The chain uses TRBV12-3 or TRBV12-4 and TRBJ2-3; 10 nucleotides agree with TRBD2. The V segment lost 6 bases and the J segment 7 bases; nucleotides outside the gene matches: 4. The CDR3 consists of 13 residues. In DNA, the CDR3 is TGTGCCAGCAGCGGACTAGCGGCTCATACGCAGTATTTT. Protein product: CASSGLAAHTQYF.

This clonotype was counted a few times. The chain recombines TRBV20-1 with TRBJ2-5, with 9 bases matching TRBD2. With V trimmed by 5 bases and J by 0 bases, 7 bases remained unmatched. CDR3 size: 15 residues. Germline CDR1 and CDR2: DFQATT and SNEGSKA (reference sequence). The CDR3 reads CSALRASGDQETQYF. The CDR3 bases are TGCAGTGCTCTTAGGGCTAGCGGGGACCAAGAGACCCAGTACTTC.

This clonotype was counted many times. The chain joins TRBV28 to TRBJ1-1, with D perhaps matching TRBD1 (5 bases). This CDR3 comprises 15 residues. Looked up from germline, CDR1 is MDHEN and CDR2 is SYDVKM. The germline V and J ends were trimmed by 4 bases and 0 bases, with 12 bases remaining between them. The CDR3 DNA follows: TGTGCCAGCAGTTCCCCGGGGGAGGTGAACACTGAAGCTTTCTTT. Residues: CASSSPGEVNTEAFF.

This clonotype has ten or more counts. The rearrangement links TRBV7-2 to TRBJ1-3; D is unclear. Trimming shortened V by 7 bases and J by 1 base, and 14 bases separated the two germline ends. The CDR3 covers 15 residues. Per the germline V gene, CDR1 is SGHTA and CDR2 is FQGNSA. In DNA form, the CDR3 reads TGTGCCAGCAAACCTTCAAGGGATTCTGGAAACACCATATATTTT. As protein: CASKPSRDSGNTIYF.

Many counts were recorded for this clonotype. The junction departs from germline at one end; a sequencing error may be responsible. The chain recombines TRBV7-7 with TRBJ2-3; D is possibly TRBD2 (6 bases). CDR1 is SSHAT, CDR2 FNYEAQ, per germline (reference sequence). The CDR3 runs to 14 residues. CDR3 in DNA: TGTGCTAGCAGCTCCGGGACTAGCACAGATACGCAGTATTTT. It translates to CASSSGTSTDTQYF.

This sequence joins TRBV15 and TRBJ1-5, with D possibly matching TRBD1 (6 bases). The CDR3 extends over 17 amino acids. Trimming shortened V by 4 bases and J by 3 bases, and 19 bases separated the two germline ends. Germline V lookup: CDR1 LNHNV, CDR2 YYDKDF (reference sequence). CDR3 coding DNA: TGTGCCACCAGCACACAACAACCGGGACACCTCAATCAGCCCCAGCATTTT. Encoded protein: CATSTQQPGHLNQPQHF.

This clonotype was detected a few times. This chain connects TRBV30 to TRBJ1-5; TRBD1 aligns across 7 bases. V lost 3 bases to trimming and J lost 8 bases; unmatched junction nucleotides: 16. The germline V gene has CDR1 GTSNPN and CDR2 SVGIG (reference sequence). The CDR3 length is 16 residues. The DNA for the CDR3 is TGTGCCTGGAGCCCCAAGGGACAGTCGGATTTAAAGCCCCAGCATTTT. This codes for CAWSPKGQSDLKPQHF.

Here the CDR3 DNA reads TGTGCCAGCAGCTTTGGGACCCAGAACACTGAAGCTTTCTTT. The encoded protein is CASSFGTQNTEAFF. The chain links TRBV11-2 to TRBJ1-1, with D tentatively TRBD1 (5 bases). CDR1 is SGHAT and CDR2 is FQNNGV in the germline V gene. Trimming cost V 3 bases and J 1 base, with 9 bases left between them. The CDR3 spans 14 residues.

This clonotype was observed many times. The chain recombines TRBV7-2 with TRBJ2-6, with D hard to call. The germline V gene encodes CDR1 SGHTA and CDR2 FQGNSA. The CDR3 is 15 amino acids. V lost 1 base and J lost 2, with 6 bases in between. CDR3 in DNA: TGTGCCAGCAGCTTAGTCCGGGCTGGGGCCAACGTCCTGACTTTC. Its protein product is CASSLVRAGANVLTF.

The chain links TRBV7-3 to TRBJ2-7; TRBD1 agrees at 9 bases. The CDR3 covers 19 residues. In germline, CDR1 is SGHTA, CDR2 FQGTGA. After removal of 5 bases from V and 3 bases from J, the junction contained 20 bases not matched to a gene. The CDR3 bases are TGTGCCAGCAGCATATGGGACAGGGCGATTTTTAATGACCTCTACGAGCAGTACTTC. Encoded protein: CASSIWDRAIFNDLYEQYF.